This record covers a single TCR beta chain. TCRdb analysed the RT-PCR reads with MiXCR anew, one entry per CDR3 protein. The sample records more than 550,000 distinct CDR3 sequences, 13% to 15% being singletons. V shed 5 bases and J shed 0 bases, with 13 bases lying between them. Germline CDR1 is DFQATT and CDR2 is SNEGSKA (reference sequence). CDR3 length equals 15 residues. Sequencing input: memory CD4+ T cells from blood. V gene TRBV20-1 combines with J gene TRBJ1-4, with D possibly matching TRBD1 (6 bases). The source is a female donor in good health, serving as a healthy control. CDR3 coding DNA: TGCAGTGCTGGGGGGGCCTCTTCAACTAATGAAAAACTGTTTTTT. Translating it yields CSAGGASSTNEKLFF.